This T cell receptor beta chain originates from a study of shared clonotypes between healthy human individuals. Method: immunoSEQ multiplex PCR; TCRdb's copy keeps in-frame clones and lacks some. Of fewer than 3 million clones in the sample, about 90% were seen once. The sequencing input was naive CD4+ T cells from PBMCs. Documented subset: CD45RA+ positively selected. The source of this sequence is a man younger than 35 in good health. Some clones in this sample may be carry-over from other donors' samples.

The CDR3 bases are TGTGCCAGTAGCGTATCAGCAACTAATGAAAAACTGTTTTTT. It translates to CASSVSATNEKLFF. This chain links TRBV19 with TRBJ1-4; D ambiguous. V lost 6 bases to trimming and J lost 0 bases, with 8 bases between them. Germline V gives CDR1 LNHDA, CDR2 SQIVND (reference sequence). The length of the CDR3 is 14 residues.